Given below is one T cell receptor (beta chain) in context. The data stem from a study of CD8 T cells in Susac syndrome. Reverse transcription used about 0.45 to 1 ug RNA and random hexamers. One entry per CDR3 protein, called by TCRdb with MiXCR from the immunoSEQ multiplex PCR reads. The sample lists tens of thousands of distinct CDR3 sequences; around 96% were seen once. The germline CDR1 and CDR2 sequences are LNHNV and YYDKDF (reference sequence). Losses at the gene ends were 0 bases for V and 3 bases for J; bases not matched to a gene: 12. The CDR3 has 18 residues. This clonotype was sampled from a human donor with multiple sclerosis. The rearrangement joins TRBV15 to TRBJ2-7, with 9 bases fitting TRBD2. The sequenced sample consisted of CD8+ T cells from PBMCs. DNA for the CDR3: TGTGCCACCAGCAGAGATACCCTTCGGGCTAGCGGGGTCTACGAGCAGTACTTC. Its translation is CATSRDTLRASGVYEQYF.